One sample yielded the 29 T cell receptor beta chains listed below, sequenced in a study of blood T cell repertoires in COVID-19. Measured with immunoSEQ multiplex PCR; TCRdb has only the in-frame clones, and not every one. The sample lists hundreds of thousands of clones, approximately 83% occurring once. Sequencing input: peripheral blood. These receptors were obtained from a woman over 75 with acute or convalescent COVID-19.

This clone was recorded only once. The rearrangement joins TRBV5-1 to TRBJ2-7, with 7 bases matching TRBD1. Germline-derived CDR1 and CDR2 are SGHRS and YFSETQ. The CDR3 runs 14 residues. V lost 4 bases, J lost 4 bases, and 8 bases stayed unmatched. The CDR3 here is CASSDPGQLYEQYF. The DNA of the CDR3 is TGCGCCAGCAGCGATCCGGGACAGTTGTACGAGCAGTACTTC.

The V gene is TRBV2, the J gene TRBJ2-1; 11 bases map to TRBD1. Germline CDR1 is SNHLY and CDR2 is FYNNEI. The CDR3 sequence is 15 residues long. Losses at the gene ends were 6 bases for V and 4 bases for J; bases not matched to a gene: 5. CDR3 protein: CASSEDRGRYNEQFF. The DNA for the CDR3 is TGTGCCAGCAGCGAGGACAGGGGGCGTTACAATGAGCAGTTCTTC. Variable domain in full (rest from reference TRBV2 and TRBJ2-1): EPEVTQTPSHQVTQMGQEVILRCVPISNHLYFYWYRQILGQKVEFLVSFYNNEISEKSEIFDDQFSVERPDGSNFTLKIRSTKLEDSAMYFCASSEDRGRYNEQFFGPGTRLTVL.

The chain recombines TRBV9 with TRBJ2-2; D is unclear. Germline values: CDR1 SGDLS, CDR2 YYNGEE. The ends were cut back, 1 base at V and 4 bases at J, with 11 bases in the middle. The CDR3 is 15 residues long. CDR3: CASSVWSSSTGELFF. CDR3 bases: TGTGCCAGCAGCGTATGGAGCTCCAGCACCGGGGAGCTGTTTTTT.

This chain links TRBV6-1 with TRBJ1-2, with TRBD1 identical over 7 bases. The CDR3 contains 15 residues. Germline V gene sequence: CDR1 MNHNS, CDR2 SASEGT. The J segment lost 3 bases and the V segment lost 6 bases, leaving 10 bases of the junction unmatched. CDR3 nucleotide sequence: TGTGCCAGCAGACGCGGACAGGAGGGGGACTATGGCTACACCTTC. As protein: CASRRGQEGDYGYTF.

The chain employs TRBV5-1 and TRBJ1-2; 8 bases match TRBD1. Germline V gene data show CDR1 as SGHRS and CDR2 as YFSETQ. Trimming removed 3 bases from V and 3 bases from J; junction bases left unmatched: 4. This CDR3 region has 14 residues. DNA of the CDR3: TGCGCCAGCAGCTCGACAGGGGATGACTATGGCTACACCTTC. It translates to CASSSTGDDYGYTF.

The rearrangement joins TRBV2 to TRBJ2-7, with 8 bases identical to TRBD2. Germline CDR1 SNHLY, CDR2 FYNNEI. Losses at the gene ends were 5 bases for V and 2 bases for J; bases not matched to a gene: 5. This CDR3 is built from 14 residues. The CDR3 nucleotides read TGTGCCAGCAGTCGGGAGGGGGGAGCCTACGAGCAGTACTTC. Protein product: CASSREGGAYEQYF.

This chain joins TRBV5-1 and TRBJ1-6; TRBD1 agrees at 7 bases. The CDR3 is 16 amino acids. Germline lookup yields CDR1 SGHRS and CDR2 YFSETQ. V lost 4 bases to trimming and J lost 3 bases; unmatched junction nucleotides: 7. The CDR3 DNA reads as TGCGCCAGCAGCCTCCGGACAGGATACTATAATTCACCCCTCCACTTT. Protein product: CASSLRTGYYNSPLHF.

V is TRBV6-1 and J is TRBJ1-2; TRBD1 aligns across 7 bases. The CDR3 is made up of 15 amino acids. Germline trimming cut 3 bases from V and 4 bases from J; bases unmatched to any gene: 8. Germline values: CDR1 MNHNS, CDR2 SASEGT. The CDR3 reads CASSEVPGTAYGYTF. Here the CDR3 DNA reads TGTGCCAGCAGTGAGGTTCCAGGGACAGCCTATGGCTACACCTTC.

This sequence joins TRBV14 and TRBJ2-5; 11 bases map to TRBD2. V was clipped by 1 base and J by 2 bases; unmatched bases: 3. Germline assignment: CDR1 SGHDN and CDR2 FVKESK. The CDR3 runs 16 residues. As DNA, the CDR3 is TGTGCCAGCAGCCAAGCCAGACTAGCGGGGCAAGAGACCCAGTACTTC. Translated, it gives CASSQARLAGQETQYF.

The chain carries TRBV24-1 and TRBJ1-4, with 11 nucleotides matching TRBD1. Germline loops: CDR1 KGHDR, CDR2 SFDVKD. V lost 4 bases, J lost 13 bases, and 13 bases stayed unmatched. This CDR3 contains 16 residues. CDR3 loop: CATSDPPGQGGGRLFF. The CDR3 DNA is TGTGCCACCAGTGACCCCCCGGGACAGGGGGGAGGGAGACTGTTTTTT.

This clone was found a few times. This CDR3 reads CASSKGGNYGYTF. The DNA for the CDR3 is TGTGCCAGCAGTAAGGGGGGGAACTATGGCTACACCTTC. The chain uses TRBV2 and TRBJ1-2; tentatively, D is TRBD1 (6 bases). The germline V gene has CDR1 SNHLY and CDR2 FYNNEI. V gave up 5 bases and J gave up 2 bases, with 9 bases separating them. The CDR3 consists of 13 residues.

The chain couples TRBV27 to TRBJ2-4; TRBD2 agrees at 8 bases. This CDR3 has 16 residues. Germline V CDR1 and CDR2: MNHEY, SMNVEV (reference sequence). The trim removed 5 bases at V and 5 bases at J, leaving 11 bases unmatched. The CDR3: CASSAPRRRGENIQYF. The DNA for the CDR3 is TGTGCCAGCAGTGCCCCTCGAAGGCGGGGGGAAAACATTCAGTACTTC.

J is TRBJ2-7 and V is TRBV2, with D perhaps TRBD1 (6 bases). The CDR3 runs to 14 residues. Germline V gene lookup returns CDR1 SNHLY and CDR2 FYNNEI. The V gene lost 6 bases and the J gene lost 1 base, with 13 bases spanning the gap. As DNA, the CDR3 is TGTGCCAGCAGCCTACAGGGAGTATCCTACGAGCAGTACTTC. This encodes CASSLQGVSYEQYF.

This rearrangement joins TRBV9 to TRBJ2-5; D is possibly TRBD2 (6 bases). V was shortened by 3 bases and J by 4 bases, with 13 bases between the two germline ends. The CDR3 runs 14 residues. Germline V gene lookup returns CDR1 SGDLS and CDR2 YYNGEE. The CDR3 bases are TGTGCCAGCAGCGCGGGACTCCAGTCAGAGACCCAGTACTTC. Translation gives CASSAGLQSETQYF. The complete variable domain, with remaining parts taken from reference TRBV9 and TRBJ2-5, reads DSGVTQTPKHLITATGQRVTLRCSPRSGDLSVYWYQQSLDQGLQFLIQYYNGEERAKGNILERFSAQQFPDLHSELNLSSLELGDSALYFCASSAGLQSETQYFGPGTRLLVL.

CDR3 coding DNA: TGTGCCAGCAGCAAAGCTCGGAGGGAGTGCAATCAGCCCCAGCATTTT. This translates into CASSKARRECNQPQHF. The chain employs TRBV21-1 and TRBJ1-5. TRBV21-1 is shown as a pseudogene. The CDR3 is 16 residues long.

The rearrangement joins TRBV20-1 to TRBJ2-3; weak D call: TRBD2 (5 bases). Germline V lookup: CDR1 DFQATT, CDR2 SNEGSKA (reference sequence). V lost 3 bases and J 0 bases, leaving 10 bases between the germline ends. The CDR3 loop spans 14 amino acids. The CDR3, as DNA: TGCAGTGCTAGTTTGAGCGGCAGCACAGATACGCAGTATTTT. It yields the protein CSASLSGSTDTQYF.

The chain joins TRBV2 to TRBJ2-2; no definite D call. V was shortened by 6 bases and J by 1 base, with 9 bases between the two germline ends. The CDR3 length is 14 residues. Per germline, CDR1 SNHLY and CDR2 FYNNEI. The chain's CDR3 is CASSPHLNTGELFF. CDR3 DNA sequence: TGTGCCAGCAGCCCCCACTTGAACACCGGGGAGCTGTTTTTT.

The genes are TRBV7-9 and TRBJ2-7; 9 bases agree with TRBD1. Germline V gene data show CDR1 as SEHNR and CDR2 as FQNEAQ (reference sequence). There are 15 residues in the CDR3. With 5 bases clipped from V and 6 bases from J, the junction kept 11 bases outside the gene matches. CDR3 loop: CASSPVGQGLSEQYF. DNA for the CDR3: TGTGCCAGCAGCCCAGTGGGACAGGGTTTATCCGAGCAGTACTTC. The whole variable domain, filled in from reference TRBV7-9 and TRBJ2-7, reads DTGVSQNPRHKITKRGQNVTFRCDPISEHNRLYWYRQTLGQGPEFLTYFQNEAQLEKSRLLSDRFSAERPKGSFSTLEIQRTEQGDSAMYLCASSPVGQGLSEQYFGPGTRLTVT.

The chain recombines TRBV12-5 with TRBJ2-1, with TRBD1 identical over 8 bases. Germline V gene data show CDR1 as LGHNT and CDR2 as FRNRAP. The V and J ends lost 5 bases and 0 bases, in that order; junction bases with no gene match: 6. This CDR3 is built from 16 residues. CDR3 DNA sequence: TGTGCTAGTGGTACACAGGGGGTGAGCTCCTACAATGAGCAGTTCTTC. Translating gives CASGTQGVSSYNEQFF.

The genes are TRBV28 and TRBJ1-6; D unclear. CDR1 MDHEN and CDR2 SYDVKM come from the germline V gene. This CDR3 has 17 amino acids. The V and J ends lost 8 bases and 1 base respectively, with 18 bases between them. CDR3 sequence: CASRHRGAGSYNSPLHF. DNA of the CDR3: TGTGCCAGCCGGCACCGGGGTGCAGGATCCTATAATTCACCCCTCCACTTT. Full variable domain (rest looked up from reference TRBV28 and TRBJ1-6): DVKVTQSSRYLVKRTGEKVFLECVQDMDHENMFWYRQDPGLGLRLIYFSYDVKMKEKGDIPEGYSVSREKKERFSLILESASTNQTSMYLCASRHRGAGSYNSPLHFGNGTRLTVT.

The J gene is TRBJ2-2, the V gene TRBV5-1; TRBD1 might be the D (6 bases). Germline V gene data show CDR1 as SGHRS and CDR2 as YFSETQ. CDR3 length equals 14 residues. V was pared by 3 bases and J by 3 bases, with 9 bases between. CDR3 DNA: TGCGCCAGCAGCTGGGGGCCGGACACCGGGGAGCTGTTTTTT. It specifies CASSWGPDTGELFF.

This clone was observed a few times. V usage is TRBV7-8 and J usage is TRBJ2-7; 7 nucleotides align to TRBD1. The CDR3 has 17 residues. The V segment lost 5 bases and the J segment 0 bases; nucleotides outside the gene matches: 13. Germline CDR1 SGHVS, CDR2 FQNEAQ. The CDR3 spells CASSGDSGGPISYEQYF. CDR3 DNA sequence: TGTGCCAGCAGCGGGGATTCAGGGGGACCTATCTCCTACGAGCAGTACTTC.

This clone was observed at least ten times. The V and J genes are TRBV19 and TRBJ1-2; D is undetermined. Trimming pared 3 bases from V and 2 bases from J, leaving 7 bases between. There are 13 residues in the CDR3. CDR1 and CDR2 (germline): LNHDA, SQIVND (reference sequence). DNA for the CDR3: TGTGCCAGTAGTATTTCGGAGAACTATGGCTACACCTTC. Encoded protein: CASSISENYGYTF.

This clone appeared a single time. The V call is TRBV5-3, the J call TRBJ2-2; 8 bases align to TRBD2. TRBV5-3 has ORF status, its function being uncertain. The CDR3 totals 18 residues. V gave up 2 bases and J gave up 5 bases; unmatched junction bases: 14. The CDR3 DNA follows: TGTGCCAGAAGCTTTGTTGCTAGCGGGTCCCCGTGGACCGGGGAGCTGTTTTTT. Amino acids: CARSFVASGSPWTGELFF.

The chain joins TRBV19 to TRBJ2-7; D not certain. Trimming took off 6 bases at V and 0 bases at J, with 9 bases between the two ends. CDR1 and CDR2 from the germline V gene are LNHDA and SQIVND (reference sequence). The CDR3 contains 13 residues. The CDR3 protein is CASSQSSSYEQYF. The CDR3 coding sequence is TGTGCCAGTAGCCAGTCCTCCTCCTACGAGCAGTACTTC.

The chain recombines TRBV28 with TRBJ1-5, with D tentatively TRBD1 (5 bases). The CDR3 has 13 amino acids. Germline loops: CDR1 MDHEN, CDR2 SYDVKM. Trimming pared 4 bases from V and 4 bases from J, leaving 8 bases between. CDR3 nucleotide sequence: TGTGCCAGCAGTTCCAGGGCGAATCAGCCCCAGCATTTT. Residues: CASSSRANQPQHF.

J is TRBJ1-4 and V is TRBV3-1 (or the pseudogene TRBV3-2); D possibly corresponds to TRBD1 (5 bases). The CDR3 extends over 15 amino acids. The germline V gene has CDR1 LGHDT and CDR2 YNNKEL (reference sequence). V was cut by 4 bases and J by 0 bases, with 9 bases left in between. The CDR3 DNA is TGTGCCAGCAGCCCCCAGGGTTCAACTAATGAAAAACTGTTTTTT. Translated: CASSPQGSTNEKLFF.

The chain is built from TRBV7-6 and TRBJ2-5; 7 nucleotides match TRBD2. Germline CDR1 and CDR2: SGHVS and FNYEAQ. The junction had 11 bases not matched to a gene; V was cut back by 6 bases and J by 1 base. The CDR3 contains 16 residues. CDR3 nucleotide sequence: TGTGCCAGCAGTTCCACATCCGGGACTACCCAAGAGACCCAGTACTTC. Its protein product is CASSSTSGTTQETQYF.

This rearrangement joins TRBV4-2 to TRBJ2-7; tentative D call: TRBD2 (5 bases). The CDR3 is 15 residues long. The V end lost 0 bases, the J end lost 4 bases, and 13 bases lay between the germline ends. Germline V gene lookup returns CDR1 LGHNA and CDR2 YNFKEQ. The CDR3 sequence is CASSQDSRGSYEQYF. The CDR3 bases are TGTGCCAGCAGCCAAGACAGTCGGGGTTCATACGAGCAGTACTTC.